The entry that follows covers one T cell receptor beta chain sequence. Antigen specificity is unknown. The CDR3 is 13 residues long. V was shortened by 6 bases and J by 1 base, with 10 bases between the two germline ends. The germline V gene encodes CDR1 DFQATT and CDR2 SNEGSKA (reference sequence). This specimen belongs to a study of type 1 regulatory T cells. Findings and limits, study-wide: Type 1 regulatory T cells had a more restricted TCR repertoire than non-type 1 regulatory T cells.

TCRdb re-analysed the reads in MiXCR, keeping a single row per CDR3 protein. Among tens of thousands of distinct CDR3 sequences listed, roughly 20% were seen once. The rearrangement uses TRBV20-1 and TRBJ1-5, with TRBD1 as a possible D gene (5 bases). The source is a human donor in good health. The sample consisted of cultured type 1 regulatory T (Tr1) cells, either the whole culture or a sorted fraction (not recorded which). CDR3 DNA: TGCAGTGCACCTAAGGGGAGCAATCAGCCCCAGCATTTT. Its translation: CSAPKGSNQPQHF.